The present T cell receptor (beta chain) was sequenced within a study of blood T cell repertoires in COVID-19. Study context: Donors in the United States, Italy and Spain gave samples during acute or convalescent COVID-19. The analysed material was cDNA or gDNA that came from T cells, B-cell-depleted T cells, or PBMCs.

Across about two dozen US areas, participants ranged in age from about 18 to 90 years. Each participant's cohort was designated according to participant-reported clinical history. Sequenced by immunoSEQ multiplex PCR; TCRdb stores in-frame clones only, minus some. This repertoire shows around 270,000 clones, roughly 85% found once; its top ten account for roughly 4.3%. The CDR3 sequence is 14 residues long. V dropped 4 bases and J dropped 4 bases, with 13 bases sitting between them. The germline V gene has CDR1 MGHDK and CDR2 SYGVNS. Source material: PBMCs or T cells enriched from blood (not recorded which). This chain connects TRBV25-1 to TRBJ1-2; tentatively, D is TRBD1 (5 bases). The receptor was derived from a woman in her thirties who had recovered from COVID-19. Written as DNA, the CDR3 is TGTGCCAGCAGTGCTCAGACAGATTTCTATGGCTACACCTTC. Its translation: CASSAQTDFYGYTF.